This T cell receptor beta chain is drawn from a study of CD8+CD57+ T cells in acquired aplastic anemia. Overall study: The sorted CD4+ and CD8+ cells yielded an average around 3.2 ug of DNA. The study's findings and limits: Patients and controls turned out to have approximately 29 CD8+ CDR3 sequences in common.

According to the study, genomic DNA was the template for TCR beta VDJ and CDR3 profiling. TCRdb reprocessed the reads with MiXCR, giving one entry per CDR3 protein. The sample has hundreds of thousands of distinct CDR3 sequences, just under 70% seen once; the top ten hold 4%. The V and J ends lost 3 bases and 3 bases respectively, with 18 bases between them. The CDR3 has 17 amino acids. Germline CDR1 and CDR2: SGHTA and FQGNSA. To note about this clonotype: Its antigen is not known.

The source material was sorted CD4+, CD8+, or CD8+CD57+ T cells (not recorded which) from PBMCs. V usage is TRBV7-2 and J usage is TRBJ1-5, with a weak D call TRBD1 (6 bases). The TCR originated in a human donor in good health, serving as a control. As DNA, the CDR3 is TGTGCCAGCAGCTTTGGCACGGGGGGGGCCAACAATCAGCCCCAGCATTTT. Residues: CASSFGTGGANNQPQHF.